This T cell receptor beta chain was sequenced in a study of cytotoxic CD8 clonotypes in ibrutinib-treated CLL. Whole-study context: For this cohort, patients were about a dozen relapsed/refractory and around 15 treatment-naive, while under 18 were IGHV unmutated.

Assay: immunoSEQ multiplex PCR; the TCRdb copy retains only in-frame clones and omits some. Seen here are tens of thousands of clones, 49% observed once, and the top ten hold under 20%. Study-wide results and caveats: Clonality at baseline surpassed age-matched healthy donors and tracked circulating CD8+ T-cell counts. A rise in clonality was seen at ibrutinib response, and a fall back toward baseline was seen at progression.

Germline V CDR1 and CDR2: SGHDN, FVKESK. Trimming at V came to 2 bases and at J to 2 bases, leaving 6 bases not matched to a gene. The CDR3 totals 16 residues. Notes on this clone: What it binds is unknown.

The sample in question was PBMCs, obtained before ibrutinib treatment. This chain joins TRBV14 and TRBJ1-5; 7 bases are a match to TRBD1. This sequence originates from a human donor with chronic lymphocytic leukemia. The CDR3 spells CASSQIIRGGNQPQHF. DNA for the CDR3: TGTGCCAGCAGCCAAATCATCAGGGGGGGCAATCAGCCCCAGCATTTT.